Below, 26 T cell receptor beta chains from the same sample are listed, as sequenced in a study of shared clonotypes between healthy human individuals. Clones were sequenced by immunoSEQ multiplex PCR, and TCRdb holds only the in-frame ones, with some missing. The sample yields around 2,100,000 clones, about 95% seen once. CD8 cells classed as naive were CD45RO-negative and positively selected for CCR7, excluding terminally differentiated effector memory CD45RA+ cells. The sequencing sample was made of naive CD8+ T cells sorted from blood. These receptors all come from a young man in good health.

V is TRBV5-3 and J is TRBJ1-2; 7 positions agree with TRBD1. TRBV5-3 is flagged as an ORF with uncertain function. The CDR3 loop spans 14 amino acids. Trimming cost V 4 bases and J 10 bases; bases outside gene matches: 13. The CDR3 protein is CARSLRDSREVYTF. The CDR3 DNA reads as TGTGCCAGAAGCCTAAGGGACAGTCGGGAAGTCTACACCTTC.

V is TRBV6-1 and J is TRBJ1-5, with D hard to call. V lost 2 bases and J lost 7, with 12 bases in between. CDR1 and CDR2 from the germline V gene are MNHNS and SASEGT. CDR3 length: 14 amino acids. CDR3 nucleotide sequence: TGTGCCAGCAGTGAACGGCGCACAAAACAGCCCCAGCATTTT. Protein: CASSERRTKQPQHF.

Note on this clone: Other nucleotide sequences in the sample specify the same CDR3. V and J are TRBV13 and TRBJ2-7; 8 bases fit TRBD2. With V trimmed by 5 bases and J by 3 bases, 3 bases remained unmatched. CDR1 and CDR2 (germline): PRHDT, FYEKMQ (reference sequence). The CDR3 extends over 13 amino acids. The CDR3 here is CASSSGRGYEQYF. CDR3 nucleotides: TGTGCCAGCAGCAGCGGGAGAGGCTACGAGCAGTACTTC.

CDR3 sequence (DNA): TGTGCCATCAGTGAGTCGGGACAGGCCTATGGCTACACCTTC. It translates to CAISESGQAYGYTF. The chain has TRBV10-3 and TRBJ1-2; 8 nucleotides match TRBD1. This CDR3 is built from 14 residues. Per the germline V gene, CDR1 is ENHRY and CDR2 is SYGVKD. Germline trimming cut 0 bases from V and 4 bases from J; bases unmatched to any gene: 1.

The rearrangement joins TRBV28 to TRBJ2-5, with D hard to call. The germline V and J ends were trimmed by 5 bases and 2 bases, with 9 bases remaining between them. Germline V gene data show CDR1 as MDHEN and CDR2 as SYDVKM. The CDR3 runs to 13 residues. CDR3 DNA: TGTGCCAGCAGTAGGACCGAGCAAGAGACCCAGTACTTC. Its translation: CASSRTEQETQYF. Full variable domain (missing parts from reference TRBV28 and TRBJ2-5): DVKVTQSSRYLVKRTGEKVFLECVQDMDHENMFWYRQDPGLGLRLIYFSYDVKMKEKGDIPEGYSVSREKKERFSLILESASTNQTSMYLCASSRTEQETQYFGPGTRLLVL.

This chain joins TRBV2 and TRBJ2-5; 8 bases map to TRBD2. Germline V gene data show CDR1 as SNHLY and CDR2 as FYNNEI. J lost 0 bases, V lost 7 bases, and 4 bases had no gene match. The CDR3 has 14 amino acids. The CDR3 nucleotides are TGTGCCAGCAAACCGGGGGGGTACCAAGAGACCCAGTACTTC. This sequence encodes CASKPGGYQETQYF.

This chain joins TRBV2 and TRBJ2-7; D perhaps matches TRBD2 (6 bases). With 2 bases removed from V and 1 base from J, the gap between germline ends came to 12 bases. The CDR3 extends over 15 amino acids. Germline V CDR1 and CDR2: SNHLY, FYNNEI. The CDR3 here is CASSEPVEGSYEQYF. The CDR3 DNA sequence: TGTGCCAGCAGTGAACCGGTGGAGGGGTCCTACGAGCAGTACTTC. Full variable domain (remainder filled in from reference TRBV2 and TRBJ2-7): EPEVTQTPSHQVTQMGQEVILRCVPISNHLYFYWYRQILGQKVEFLVSFYNNEISEKSEIFDDQFSVERPDGSNFTLKIRSTKLEDSAMYFCASSEPVEGSYEQYFGPGTRLTVT.

This clone was recorded only once. The V call is TRBV6-1, the J call TRBJ1-5; tentatively, D is TRBD1 (6 bases). The CDR3 is 15 amino acids. Trimming cost V 6 bases and J 2 bases, with 14 bases left between them. In germline, CDR1 is MNHNS, CDR2 SASEGT. Here the CDR3 reads CASSYRAGGNQPQHF. The DNA of the CDR3 is TGTGCCAGCAGCTACAGGGCAGGGGGCAATCAGCCCCAGCATTTT.

This chain joins TRBV6-5 and TRBJ2-3; the D gene is possibly TRBD1 (5 bases). The CDR3 contains 13 residues. Trimming cost V 6 bases and J 6 bases, with 13 bases left between them. Germline V lookup: CDR1 MNHEY, CDR2 SVGAGI. CDR3 bases: TGTGCCAGCAGCACCGAGCAGGGTGATACGCAGTATTTT. Translated, it gives CASSTEQGDTQYF.

Written as DNA, the CDR3 is TGTGCCAGCAGCAGGACTAGCGGGGGGCTATGGCAGGAGACCCAGTACTTC. Its protein product is CASSRTSGGLWQETQYF. The chain joins TRBV7-8 to TRBJ2-5; 14 positions agree with TRBD2. Germline V lookup: CDR1 SGHVS, CDR2 FQNEAQ. This CDR3 is 17 amino acids long. The trim removed 5 bases at V and 5 bases at J, leaving 10 bases unmatched.

The V call is TRBV7-9, the J call TRBJ2-3; the D gene could be TRBD1 or TRBD2 (5 bases each). V lost 5 bases and J 0 bases, leaving 15 bases between the germline ends. The CDR3 is made up of 16 amino acids. Per the germline V gene, CDR1 is SEHNR and CDR2 is FQNEAQ (reference sequence). In DNA form, the CDR3 reads TGTGCCAGCAGCGCAATCCCGGGACCGAGCACAGATACGCAGTATTTT. This translates into CASSAIPGPSTDTQYF.

The rearrangement joins TRBV5-1 to TRBJ2-7; unclear D gene. The CDR3 contains 16 residues. CDR1 is SGHRS and CDR2 is YFSETQ in the germline V gene. The V gene lost 2 bases and the J gene lost 0 bases, with 15 bases spanning the gap. The CDR3 DNA follows: TGCGCCAGCAGCTTTGTGTCTGGGTCAGGCTCCTACGAGCAGTACTTC. Its protein is CASSFVSGSGSYEQYF.

The chain recombines TRBV6-5 with TRBJ1-2; 9 bases are a match to TRBD1. Germline CDR1 and CDR2: MNHEY and SVGAGI. With V trimmed by 8 bases and J by 4 bases, 8 bases remained unmatched. CDR3 length: 14 residues. The CDR3 reads CASCRDREGYGYTF. The CDR3 coding sequence is TGTGCCAGCTGCCGGGACAGGGAAGGCTATGGCTACACCTTC.

V and J are TRBV7-3 and TRBJ2-7; 8 nucleotides align to TRBD2. The V and J ends lost 3 bases and 0 bases, in that order; junction bases with no gene match: 4. This CDR3 has 15 amino acids. Germline assignment: CDR1 SGHTA and CDR2 FQGTGA. Here the CDR3 reads CASSFGGDGSYEQYF. The CDR3 coding sequence is TGTGCCAGCAGCTTCGGGGGGGACGGCTCCTACGAGCAGTACTTC.

The chain recombines TRBV14 with TRBJ2-7; the D is unclear. From germline, CDR1 is SGHDN and CDR2 FVKESK. CDR3 length equals 13 residues. Deletions cut 4 bases from V and 2 bases from J, with 9 bases between. CDR3 region: CASSRLDTYEQYF. In nucleotides, the CDR3 is TGTGCCAGCAGCCGATTAGATACCTACGAGCAGTACTTC. Filled out from reference TRBV14 and TRBJ2-7, the complete variable domain reads EAGVTQFPSHSVIEKGQTVTLRCDPISGHDNLYWYRRVMGKEIKFLLHFVKESKQDESGMPNNRFLAERTGGTYSTLKVQPAELEDSGVYFCASSRLDTYEQYFGPGTRLTVT.

The chain is built from TRBV6-5 and TRBJ1-2, with D possibly matching TRBD1 (5 bases). CDR3 length equals 14 residues. V was cut by 5 bases and J by 0 bases, with 10 bases left in between. Per germline, CDR1 MNHEY and CDR2 SVGAGI. CDR3 loop: CASSGTGTNYGYTF. The CDR3 DNA follows: TGTGCCAGCAGTGGGACGGGTACTAACTATGGCTACACCTTC.

This clone was detected only once. The gene calls are TRBV6-1 and TRBJ2-7; 12 nucleotides align to TRBD2. The junction had 2 bases not matched to a gene; V was cut back by 5 bases and J by 6 bases. This CDR3 contains 13 residues. CDR1 and CDR2 from the germline V gene are MNHNS and SASEGT. The CDR3 loop reads CASSWTSGIEQYF. The CDR3 DNA reads TGTGCCAGCAGTTGGACTAGCGGGATCGAGCAGTACTTC.

The genes are TRBV28 and TRBJ2-5; 10 bases are a match to TRBD2. This CDR3 spans 16 amino acids. V dropped 6 bases and J dropped 5; count of bases not matched to a gene: 12. CDR1 and CDR2 from the germline V gene are MDHEN and SYDVKM. CDR3 sequence reads: CASRGLAEEGQETQYF. Here the CDR3 DNA reads TGTGCCAGCAGAGGACTAGCGGAAGAAGGGCAGGAGACCCAGTACTTC.

The V and J genes are TRBV28 and TRBJ2-3; TRBD2 matches at 11 bases. Germline CDR1 and CDR2: MDHEN and SYDVKM. The CDR3 sequence is 15 residues long. V dropped 2 bases and J dropped 6; count of bases not matched to a gene: 4. DNA for the CDR3: TGTGCCAGCAGTTTAACTAGCGGGAGATCCGATACGCAGTATTTT. Translated, it gives CASSLTSGRSDTQYF.

This rearrangement joins TRBV5-6 to TRBJ1-2; 10 bases line up with TRBD1. V lost 6 bases and J lost 4; bases outside the gene matches: 18. The CDR3 is made up of 18 amino acids. Germline V gene lookup returns CDR1 SGHDT and CDR2 YYEEEE. Here the CDR3 reads CASNSLMGTGERSYGYTF. In nucleotides, the CDR3 is TGTGCCAGCAACTCCCTAATGGGGACAGGGGAAAGAAGCTATGGCTACACCTTC.

As for this clone: This specimen includes other DNA sequences encoding the same CDR3. V gene TRBV4-3 combines with J gene TRBJ2-5; TRBD2 aligns across 9 bases. With 3 bases clipped from V and 3 bases from J, the junction kept 5 bases outside the gene matches. Germline V CDR1 and CDR2: LGHNA, YSLEER. This CDR3 region has 15 residues. In DNA, the CDR3 is TGCGCCAGCAGCCAGGTGGCGGGGGGGGAAGAGACCCAGTACTTC. This gives the protein CASSQVAGGEETQYF.

The CDR3 bases are TGTGCCTGGAGTGGGACAGGGAGTTATACCCCCGGTCAGCCCCAGCATTTT. Translating it yields CAWSGTGSYTPGQPQHF. The V and J genes are TRBV30 and TRBJ1-5; 8 bases agree with TRBD1. The germline gives CDR1 GTSNPN, CDR2 SVGIG (reference sequence). The CDR3 contains 17 residues. Trimming at V came to 1 base and at J to 6 bases, leaving 14 bases not matched to a gene.

This clone occurred once. The gene calls are TRBV11-2 and TRBJ2-7, with 8 bases aligning to TRBD2. CDR1 SGHAT and CDR2 FQNNGV come from the germline V gene. The CDR3 consists of 15 residues. The trim removed 3 bases at V and 4 bases at J, leaving 8 bases unmatched. This chain's CDR3 is CASSFSSGSLYEQYF. The CDR3 DNA is TGTGCCAGCAGCTTTAGCAGCGGGAGTTTATACGAGCAGTACTTC.

J is TRBJ2-7 and V is TRBV6-1; a weak D match, TRBD1 (6 bases). Germline V gene data show CDR1 as MNHNS and CDR2 as SASEGT. The V end lost 6 bases, the J end lost 3 bases, and 12 bases lay between the germline ends. This CDR3 is 13 amino acids long. Written as DNA, the CDR3 is TGTGCCAGCAGGAAAACAGGGAACTACGAGCAGTACTTC. Its protein is CASRKTGNYEQYF.

The chain carries TRBV6-1 and TRBJ1-1; a possible D gene is TRBD1 (5 bases). The V gene lost 4 bases and the J gene lost 0 bases, with 9 bases spanning the gap. The CDR3 has 14 residues. The germline gives CDR1 MNHNS, CDR2 SASEGT. CDR3 DNA: TGTGCCAGCAGTGTGGCAGGGCTGAACACTGAAGCTTTCTTT. Protein: CASSVAGLNTEAFF.

The rearrangement uses TRBV5-6 and TRBJ1-1, with D uncertain. Trimming cost V 7 bases and J 1 base, with 14 bases left between them. This CDR3 comprises 14 residues. Germline V gene sequence: CDR1 SGHDT, CDR2 YYEEEE. The CDR3: CASAELRSNTEAFF. The CDR3 nucleotides read TGTGCCAGCGCTGAGCTAAGGTCGAACACTGAAGCTTTCTTT.